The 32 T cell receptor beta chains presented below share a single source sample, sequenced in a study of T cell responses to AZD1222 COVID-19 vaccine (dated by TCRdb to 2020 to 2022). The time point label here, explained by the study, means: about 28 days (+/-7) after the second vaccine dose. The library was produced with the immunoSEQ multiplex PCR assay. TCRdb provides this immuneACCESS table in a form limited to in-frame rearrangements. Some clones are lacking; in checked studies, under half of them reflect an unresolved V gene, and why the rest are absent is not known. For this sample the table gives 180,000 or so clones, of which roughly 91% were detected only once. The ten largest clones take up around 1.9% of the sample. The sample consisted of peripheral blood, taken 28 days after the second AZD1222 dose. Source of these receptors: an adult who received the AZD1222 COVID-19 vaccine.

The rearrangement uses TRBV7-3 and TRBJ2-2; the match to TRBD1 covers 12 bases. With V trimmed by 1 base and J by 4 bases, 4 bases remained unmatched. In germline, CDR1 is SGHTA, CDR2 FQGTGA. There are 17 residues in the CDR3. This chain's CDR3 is CASSLKGTGGGTGELFF. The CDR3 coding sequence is TGTGCCAGCAGCTTAAAGGGGACAGGGGGCGGCACCGGGGAGCTGTTTTTT.

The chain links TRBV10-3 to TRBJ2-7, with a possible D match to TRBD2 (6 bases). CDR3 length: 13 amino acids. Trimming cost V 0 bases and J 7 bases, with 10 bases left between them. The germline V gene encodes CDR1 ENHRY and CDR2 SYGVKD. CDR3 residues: CAISESTRQEQYF. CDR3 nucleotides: TGTGCCATCAGTGAGTCGACTAGACAGGAGCAGTACTTC.

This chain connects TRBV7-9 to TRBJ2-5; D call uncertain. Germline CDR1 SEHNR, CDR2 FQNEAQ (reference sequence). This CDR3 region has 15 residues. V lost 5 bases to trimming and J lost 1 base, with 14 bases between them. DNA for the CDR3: TGTGCCAGCAGCCAAAGGTTGGCCCTCCAAGAGACCCAGTACTTC. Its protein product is CASSQRLALQETQYF.

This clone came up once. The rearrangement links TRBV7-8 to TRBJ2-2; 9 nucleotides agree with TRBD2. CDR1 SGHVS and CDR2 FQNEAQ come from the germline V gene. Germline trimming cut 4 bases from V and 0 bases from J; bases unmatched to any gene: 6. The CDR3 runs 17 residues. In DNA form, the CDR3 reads TGTGCCAGCAGCTCACTTAGCGGGGGAGCGAACACCGGGGAGCTGTTTTTT. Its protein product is CASSSLSGGANTGELFF.

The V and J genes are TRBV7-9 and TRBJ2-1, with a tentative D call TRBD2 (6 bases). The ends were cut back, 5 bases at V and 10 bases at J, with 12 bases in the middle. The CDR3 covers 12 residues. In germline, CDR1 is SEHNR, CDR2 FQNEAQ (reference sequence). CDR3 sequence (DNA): TGTGCCAGCAGCCTGGACTACCTGGAGCAGTTCTTC. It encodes CASSLDYLEQFF.

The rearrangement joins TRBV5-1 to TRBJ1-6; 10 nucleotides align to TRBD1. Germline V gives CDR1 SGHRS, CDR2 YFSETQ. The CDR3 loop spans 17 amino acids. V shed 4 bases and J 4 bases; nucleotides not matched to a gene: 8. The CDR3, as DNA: TGCGCCAGCAGCCGTTCCGGGACAGGGGCGTATAATTCACCCCTCCACTTT. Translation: CASSRSGTGAYNSPLHF. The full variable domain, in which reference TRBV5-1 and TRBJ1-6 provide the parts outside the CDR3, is KAGVTQTPRYLIKTRGQQVTLSCSPISGHRSVSWYQQTPGQGLQFLFEYFSETQRNKGNFPGRFSGRQFSNSRSEMNVSTLELGDSALYLCASSRSGTGAYNSPLHFGNGTRLTVT.

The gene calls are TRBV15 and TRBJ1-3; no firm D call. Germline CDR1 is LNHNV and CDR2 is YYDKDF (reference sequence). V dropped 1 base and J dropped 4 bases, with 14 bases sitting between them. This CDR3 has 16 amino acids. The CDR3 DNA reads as TGTGCCACCAGCAGAGCTAGGCAGAGTTCGGGAAACACCATATATTTT. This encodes CATSRARQSSGNTIYF.

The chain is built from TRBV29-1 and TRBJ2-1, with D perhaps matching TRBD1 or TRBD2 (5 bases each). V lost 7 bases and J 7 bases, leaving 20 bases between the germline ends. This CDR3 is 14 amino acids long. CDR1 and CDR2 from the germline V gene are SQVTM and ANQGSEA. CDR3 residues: CSARAPGTGNEQFF. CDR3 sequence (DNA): TGCAGCGCCCGGGCCCCCGGGACGGGTAATGAGCAGTTCTTC.

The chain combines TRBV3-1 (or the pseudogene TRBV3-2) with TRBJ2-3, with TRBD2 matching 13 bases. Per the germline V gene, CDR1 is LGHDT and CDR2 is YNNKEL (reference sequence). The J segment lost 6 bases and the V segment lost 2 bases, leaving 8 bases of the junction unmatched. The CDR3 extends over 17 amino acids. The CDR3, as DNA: TGTGCCAGCAGCCAAAGGAAGCCGGGACTAGCGGGGGATACGCAGTATTTT. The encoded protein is CASSQRKPGLAGDTQYF.

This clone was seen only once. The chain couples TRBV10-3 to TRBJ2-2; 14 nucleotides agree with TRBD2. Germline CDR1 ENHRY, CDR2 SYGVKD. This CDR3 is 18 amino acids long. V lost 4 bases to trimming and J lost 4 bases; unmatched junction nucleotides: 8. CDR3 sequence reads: CAISAPTSGGAGTGELFF. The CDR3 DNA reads TGTGCCATCAGTGCCCCGACTAGCGGGGGGGCCGGCACCGGGGAGCTGTTTTTT.

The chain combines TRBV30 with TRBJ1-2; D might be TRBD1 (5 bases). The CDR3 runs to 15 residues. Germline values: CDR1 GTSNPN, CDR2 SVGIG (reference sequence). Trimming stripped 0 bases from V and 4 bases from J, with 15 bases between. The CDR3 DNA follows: TGTGCCTGGAGTGTTGGCGGGGGTGAGAGCTATGGCTACACCTTC. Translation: CAWSVGGGESYGYTF.

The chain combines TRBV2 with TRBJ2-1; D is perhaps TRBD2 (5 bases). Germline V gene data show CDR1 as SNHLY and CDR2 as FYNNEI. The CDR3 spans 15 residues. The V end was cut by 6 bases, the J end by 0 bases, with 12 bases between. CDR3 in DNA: TGTGCCAGCAGCCCCGGGGTTAGCTCCTACAATGAGCAGTTCTTC. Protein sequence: CASSPGVSSYNEQFF.

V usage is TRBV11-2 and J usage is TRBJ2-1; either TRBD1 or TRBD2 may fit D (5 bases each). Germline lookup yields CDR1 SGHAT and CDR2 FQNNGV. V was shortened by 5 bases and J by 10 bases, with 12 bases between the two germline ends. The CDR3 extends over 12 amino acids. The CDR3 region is CASSRGVREQFF. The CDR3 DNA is TGTGCCAGCAGCCGAGGGGTCAGGGAGCAGTTCTTC.

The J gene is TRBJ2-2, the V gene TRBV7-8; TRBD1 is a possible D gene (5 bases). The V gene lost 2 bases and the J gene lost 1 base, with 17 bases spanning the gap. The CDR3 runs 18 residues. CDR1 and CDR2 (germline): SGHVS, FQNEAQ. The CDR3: CASSLSPRQGRNTGELFF. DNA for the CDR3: TGTGCCAGCAGCTTATCCCCTCGGCAGGGTAGGAACACCGGGGAGCTGTTTTTT. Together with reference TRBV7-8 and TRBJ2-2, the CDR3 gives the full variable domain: GAGVSQSPRYKVAKRGQDVALRCDPISGHVSLFWYQQALGQGPEFLTYFQNEAQLDKSGLPSDRFFAERPEGSVSTLKIQRTQQEDSAVYLCASSLSPRQGRNTGELFFGEGSRLTVL.

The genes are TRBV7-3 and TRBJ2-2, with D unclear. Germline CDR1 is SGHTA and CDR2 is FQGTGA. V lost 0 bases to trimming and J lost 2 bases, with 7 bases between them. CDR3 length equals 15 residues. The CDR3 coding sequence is TGTGCCAGCAGCTTAACGAACAGAAACACCGGGGAGCTGTTTTTT. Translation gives CASSLTNRNTGELFF.

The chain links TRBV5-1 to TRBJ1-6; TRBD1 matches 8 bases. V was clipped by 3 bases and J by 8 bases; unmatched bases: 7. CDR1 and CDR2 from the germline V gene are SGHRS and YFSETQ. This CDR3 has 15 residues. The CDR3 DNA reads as TGCGCCAGCAGCTCACCGGACAGGGTCGATTCACCCCTCCACTTT. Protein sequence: CASSSPDRVDSPLHF.

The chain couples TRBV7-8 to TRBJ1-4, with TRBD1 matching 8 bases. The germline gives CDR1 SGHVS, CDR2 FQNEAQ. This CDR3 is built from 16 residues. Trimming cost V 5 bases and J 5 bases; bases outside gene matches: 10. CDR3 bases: TGTGCCAGCAGCGCAGGACAGGGATTGAGAAATGAAAAACTGTTTTTT. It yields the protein CASSAGQGLRNEKLFF.

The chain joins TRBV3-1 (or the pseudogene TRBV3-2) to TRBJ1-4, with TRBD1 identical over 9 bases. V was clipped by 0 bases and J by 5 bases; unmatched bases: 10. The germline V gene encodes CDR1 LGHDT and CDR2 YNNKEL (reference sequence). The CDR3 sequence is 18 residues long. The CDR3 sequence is CASSQESFNRGRNEKLFF. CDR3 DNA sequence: TGTGCCAGCAGCCAAGAAAGTTTCAACAGGGGGCGAAATGAAAAACTGTTTTTT.

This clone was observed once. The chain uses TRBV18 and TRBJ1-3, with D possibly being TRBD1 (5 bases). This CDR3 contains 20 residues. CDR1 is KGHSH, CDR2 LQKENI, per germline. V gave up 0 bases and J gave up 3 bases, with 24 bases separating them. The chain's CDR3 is CASSPPSFSRDQGSGNTIYF. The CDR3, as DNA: TGTGCCAGCTCACCACCCTCGTTCAGCAGAGACCAGGGTAGTGGAAACACCATATATTTT.

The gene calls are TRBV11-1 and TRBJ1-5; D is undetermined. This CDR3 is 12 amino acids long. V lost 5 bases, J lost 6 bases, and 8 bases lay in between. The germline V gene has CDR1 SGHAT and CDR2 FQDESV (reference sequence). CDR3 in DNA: TGTGCCAGCAGCGCAAAGGGTCAGCCCCAGCATTTT. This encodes CASSAKGQPQHF.

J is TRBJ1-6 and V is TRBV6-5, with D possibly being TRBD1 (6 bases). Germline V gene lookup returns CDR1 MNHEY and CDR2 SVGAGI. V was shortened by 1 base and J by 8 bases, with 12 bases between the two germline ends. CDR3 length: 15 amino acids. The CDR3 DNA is TGTGCCAGCAGTTACTGGCAGGGGAGGGATTCACCCCTCCACTTT. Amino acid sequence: CASSYWQGRDSPLHF.

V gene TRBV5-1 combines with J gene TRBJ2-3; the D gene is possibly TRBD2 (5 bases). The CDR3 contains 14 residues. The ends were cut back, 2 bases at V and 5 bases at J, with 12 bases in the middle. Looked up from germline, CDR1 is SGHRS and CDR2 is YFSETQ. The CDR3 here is CASSFQLEKDTQYF. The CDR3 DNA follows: TGCGCCAGCAGCTTTCAACTAGAGAAAGATACGCAGTATTTT.

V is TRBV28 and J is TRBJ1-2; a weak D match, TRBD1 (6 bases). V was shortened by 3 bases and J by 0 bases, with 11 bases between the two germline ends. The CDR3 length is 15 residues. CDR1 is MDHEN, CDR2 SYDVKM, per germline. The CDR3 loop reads CASSLSGASNYGYTF. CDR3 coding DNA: TGTGCCAGCAGTTTGTCAGGGGCCTCTAACTATGGCTACACCTTC.

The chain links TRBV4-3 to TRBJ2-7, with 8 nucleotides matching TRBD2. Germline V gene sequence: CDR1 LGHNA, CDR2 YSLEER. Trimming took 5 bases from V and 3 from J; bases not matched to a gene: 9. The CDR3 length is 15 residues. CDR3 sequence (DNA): TGCGCCAGCAGCACCGGGGGGGAACCGTACTACGAGCAGTACTTC. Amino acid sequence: CASSTGGEPYYEQYF.

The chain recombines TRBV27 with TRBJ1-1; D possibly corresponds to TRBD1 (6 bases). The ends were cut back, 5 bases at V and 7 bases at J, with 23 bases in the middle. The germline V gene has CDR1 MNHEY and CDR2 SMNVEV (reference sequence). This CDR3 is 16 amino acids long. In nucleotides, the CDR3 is TGTGCCAGCAGTACCTCATCACAGGGACCTTTTTTTGAAGCTTTCTTT. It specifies CASSTSSQGPFFEAFF.

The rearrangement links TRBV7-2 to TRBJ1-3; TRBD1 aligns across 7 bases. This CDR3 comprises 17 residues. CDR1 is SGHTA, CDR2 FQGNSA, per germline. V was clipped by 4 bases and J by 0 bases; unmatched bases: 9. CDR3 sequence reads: CASSSTGAPTSGNTIYF. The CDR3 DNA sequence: TGTGCCAGCAGCTCCACAGGGGCTCCCACCTCTGGAAACACCATATATTTT.

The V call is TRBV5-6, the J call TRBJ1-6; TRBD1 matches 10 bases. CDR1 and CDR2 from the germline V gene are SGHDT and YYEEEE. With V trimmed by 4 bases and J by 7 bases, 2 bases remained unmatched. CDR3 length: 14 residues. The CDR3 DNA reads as TGTGCCAGCAGCCGGGACAGGGGAAATTCACCCCTCCACTTT. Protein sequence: CASSRDRGNSPLHF. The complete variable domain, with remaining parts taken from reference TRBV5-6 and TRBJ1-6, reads DAGVTQSPTHLIKTRGQQVTLRCSPKSGHDTVSWYQQALGQGPQFIFQYYEEEERQRGNFPDRFSGHQFPNYSSELNVNALLLGDSALYLCASSRDRGNSPLHFGNGTRLTVT.

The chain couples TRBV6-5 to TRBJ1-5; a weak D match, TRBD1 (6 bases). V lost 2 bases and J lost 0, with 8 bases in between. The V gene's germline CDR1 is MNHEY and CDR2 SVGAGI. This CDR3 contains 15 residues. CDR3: CASSYAGHSNQPQHF. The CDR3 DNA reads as TGTGCCAGCAGTTACGCGGGACATAGCAATCAGCCCCAGCATTTT.

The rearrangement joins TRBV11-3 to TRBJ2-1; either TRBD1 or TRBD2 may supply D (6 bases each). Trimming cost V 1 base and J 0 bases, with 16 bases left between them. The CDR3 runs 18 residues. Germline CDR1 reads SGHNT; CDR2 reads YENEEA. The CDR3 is CASSLGTASGGSYNEQFF. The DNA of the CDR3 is TGTGCCAGCAGCTTAGGGACAGCCTCCGGGGGCTCCTACAATGAGCAGTTCTTC.

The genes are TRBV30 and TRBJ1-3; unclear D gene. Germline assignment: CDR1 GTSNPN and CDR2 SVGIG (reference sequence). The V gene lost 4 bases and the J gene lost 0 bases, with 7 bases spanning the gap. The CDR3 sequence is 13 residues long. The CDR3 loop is CAWKHNSGNTIYF. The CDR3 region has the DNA TGTGCCTGGAAACATAACTCTGGAAACACCATATATTTT.

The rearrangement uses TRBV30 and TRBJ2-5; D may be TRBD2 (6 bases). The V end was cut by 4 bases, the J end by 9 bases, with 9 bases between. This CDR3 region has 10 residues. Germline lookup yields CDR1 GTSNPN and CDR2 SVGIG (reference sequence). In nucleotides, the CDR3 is TGTGCCTGGAACCGGGAGCCCCAGTACTTC. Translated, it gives CAWNREPQYF.

Here the CDR3 reads CASSSIPTEQFF. DNA for the CDR3: TGTGCCAGCAGCTCAATCCCAACCGAGCAGTTCTTC. The chain couples TRBV21-1 to TRBJ2-1. TRBV21-1 is noted as a pseudogene. This CDR3 is built from 12 residues.